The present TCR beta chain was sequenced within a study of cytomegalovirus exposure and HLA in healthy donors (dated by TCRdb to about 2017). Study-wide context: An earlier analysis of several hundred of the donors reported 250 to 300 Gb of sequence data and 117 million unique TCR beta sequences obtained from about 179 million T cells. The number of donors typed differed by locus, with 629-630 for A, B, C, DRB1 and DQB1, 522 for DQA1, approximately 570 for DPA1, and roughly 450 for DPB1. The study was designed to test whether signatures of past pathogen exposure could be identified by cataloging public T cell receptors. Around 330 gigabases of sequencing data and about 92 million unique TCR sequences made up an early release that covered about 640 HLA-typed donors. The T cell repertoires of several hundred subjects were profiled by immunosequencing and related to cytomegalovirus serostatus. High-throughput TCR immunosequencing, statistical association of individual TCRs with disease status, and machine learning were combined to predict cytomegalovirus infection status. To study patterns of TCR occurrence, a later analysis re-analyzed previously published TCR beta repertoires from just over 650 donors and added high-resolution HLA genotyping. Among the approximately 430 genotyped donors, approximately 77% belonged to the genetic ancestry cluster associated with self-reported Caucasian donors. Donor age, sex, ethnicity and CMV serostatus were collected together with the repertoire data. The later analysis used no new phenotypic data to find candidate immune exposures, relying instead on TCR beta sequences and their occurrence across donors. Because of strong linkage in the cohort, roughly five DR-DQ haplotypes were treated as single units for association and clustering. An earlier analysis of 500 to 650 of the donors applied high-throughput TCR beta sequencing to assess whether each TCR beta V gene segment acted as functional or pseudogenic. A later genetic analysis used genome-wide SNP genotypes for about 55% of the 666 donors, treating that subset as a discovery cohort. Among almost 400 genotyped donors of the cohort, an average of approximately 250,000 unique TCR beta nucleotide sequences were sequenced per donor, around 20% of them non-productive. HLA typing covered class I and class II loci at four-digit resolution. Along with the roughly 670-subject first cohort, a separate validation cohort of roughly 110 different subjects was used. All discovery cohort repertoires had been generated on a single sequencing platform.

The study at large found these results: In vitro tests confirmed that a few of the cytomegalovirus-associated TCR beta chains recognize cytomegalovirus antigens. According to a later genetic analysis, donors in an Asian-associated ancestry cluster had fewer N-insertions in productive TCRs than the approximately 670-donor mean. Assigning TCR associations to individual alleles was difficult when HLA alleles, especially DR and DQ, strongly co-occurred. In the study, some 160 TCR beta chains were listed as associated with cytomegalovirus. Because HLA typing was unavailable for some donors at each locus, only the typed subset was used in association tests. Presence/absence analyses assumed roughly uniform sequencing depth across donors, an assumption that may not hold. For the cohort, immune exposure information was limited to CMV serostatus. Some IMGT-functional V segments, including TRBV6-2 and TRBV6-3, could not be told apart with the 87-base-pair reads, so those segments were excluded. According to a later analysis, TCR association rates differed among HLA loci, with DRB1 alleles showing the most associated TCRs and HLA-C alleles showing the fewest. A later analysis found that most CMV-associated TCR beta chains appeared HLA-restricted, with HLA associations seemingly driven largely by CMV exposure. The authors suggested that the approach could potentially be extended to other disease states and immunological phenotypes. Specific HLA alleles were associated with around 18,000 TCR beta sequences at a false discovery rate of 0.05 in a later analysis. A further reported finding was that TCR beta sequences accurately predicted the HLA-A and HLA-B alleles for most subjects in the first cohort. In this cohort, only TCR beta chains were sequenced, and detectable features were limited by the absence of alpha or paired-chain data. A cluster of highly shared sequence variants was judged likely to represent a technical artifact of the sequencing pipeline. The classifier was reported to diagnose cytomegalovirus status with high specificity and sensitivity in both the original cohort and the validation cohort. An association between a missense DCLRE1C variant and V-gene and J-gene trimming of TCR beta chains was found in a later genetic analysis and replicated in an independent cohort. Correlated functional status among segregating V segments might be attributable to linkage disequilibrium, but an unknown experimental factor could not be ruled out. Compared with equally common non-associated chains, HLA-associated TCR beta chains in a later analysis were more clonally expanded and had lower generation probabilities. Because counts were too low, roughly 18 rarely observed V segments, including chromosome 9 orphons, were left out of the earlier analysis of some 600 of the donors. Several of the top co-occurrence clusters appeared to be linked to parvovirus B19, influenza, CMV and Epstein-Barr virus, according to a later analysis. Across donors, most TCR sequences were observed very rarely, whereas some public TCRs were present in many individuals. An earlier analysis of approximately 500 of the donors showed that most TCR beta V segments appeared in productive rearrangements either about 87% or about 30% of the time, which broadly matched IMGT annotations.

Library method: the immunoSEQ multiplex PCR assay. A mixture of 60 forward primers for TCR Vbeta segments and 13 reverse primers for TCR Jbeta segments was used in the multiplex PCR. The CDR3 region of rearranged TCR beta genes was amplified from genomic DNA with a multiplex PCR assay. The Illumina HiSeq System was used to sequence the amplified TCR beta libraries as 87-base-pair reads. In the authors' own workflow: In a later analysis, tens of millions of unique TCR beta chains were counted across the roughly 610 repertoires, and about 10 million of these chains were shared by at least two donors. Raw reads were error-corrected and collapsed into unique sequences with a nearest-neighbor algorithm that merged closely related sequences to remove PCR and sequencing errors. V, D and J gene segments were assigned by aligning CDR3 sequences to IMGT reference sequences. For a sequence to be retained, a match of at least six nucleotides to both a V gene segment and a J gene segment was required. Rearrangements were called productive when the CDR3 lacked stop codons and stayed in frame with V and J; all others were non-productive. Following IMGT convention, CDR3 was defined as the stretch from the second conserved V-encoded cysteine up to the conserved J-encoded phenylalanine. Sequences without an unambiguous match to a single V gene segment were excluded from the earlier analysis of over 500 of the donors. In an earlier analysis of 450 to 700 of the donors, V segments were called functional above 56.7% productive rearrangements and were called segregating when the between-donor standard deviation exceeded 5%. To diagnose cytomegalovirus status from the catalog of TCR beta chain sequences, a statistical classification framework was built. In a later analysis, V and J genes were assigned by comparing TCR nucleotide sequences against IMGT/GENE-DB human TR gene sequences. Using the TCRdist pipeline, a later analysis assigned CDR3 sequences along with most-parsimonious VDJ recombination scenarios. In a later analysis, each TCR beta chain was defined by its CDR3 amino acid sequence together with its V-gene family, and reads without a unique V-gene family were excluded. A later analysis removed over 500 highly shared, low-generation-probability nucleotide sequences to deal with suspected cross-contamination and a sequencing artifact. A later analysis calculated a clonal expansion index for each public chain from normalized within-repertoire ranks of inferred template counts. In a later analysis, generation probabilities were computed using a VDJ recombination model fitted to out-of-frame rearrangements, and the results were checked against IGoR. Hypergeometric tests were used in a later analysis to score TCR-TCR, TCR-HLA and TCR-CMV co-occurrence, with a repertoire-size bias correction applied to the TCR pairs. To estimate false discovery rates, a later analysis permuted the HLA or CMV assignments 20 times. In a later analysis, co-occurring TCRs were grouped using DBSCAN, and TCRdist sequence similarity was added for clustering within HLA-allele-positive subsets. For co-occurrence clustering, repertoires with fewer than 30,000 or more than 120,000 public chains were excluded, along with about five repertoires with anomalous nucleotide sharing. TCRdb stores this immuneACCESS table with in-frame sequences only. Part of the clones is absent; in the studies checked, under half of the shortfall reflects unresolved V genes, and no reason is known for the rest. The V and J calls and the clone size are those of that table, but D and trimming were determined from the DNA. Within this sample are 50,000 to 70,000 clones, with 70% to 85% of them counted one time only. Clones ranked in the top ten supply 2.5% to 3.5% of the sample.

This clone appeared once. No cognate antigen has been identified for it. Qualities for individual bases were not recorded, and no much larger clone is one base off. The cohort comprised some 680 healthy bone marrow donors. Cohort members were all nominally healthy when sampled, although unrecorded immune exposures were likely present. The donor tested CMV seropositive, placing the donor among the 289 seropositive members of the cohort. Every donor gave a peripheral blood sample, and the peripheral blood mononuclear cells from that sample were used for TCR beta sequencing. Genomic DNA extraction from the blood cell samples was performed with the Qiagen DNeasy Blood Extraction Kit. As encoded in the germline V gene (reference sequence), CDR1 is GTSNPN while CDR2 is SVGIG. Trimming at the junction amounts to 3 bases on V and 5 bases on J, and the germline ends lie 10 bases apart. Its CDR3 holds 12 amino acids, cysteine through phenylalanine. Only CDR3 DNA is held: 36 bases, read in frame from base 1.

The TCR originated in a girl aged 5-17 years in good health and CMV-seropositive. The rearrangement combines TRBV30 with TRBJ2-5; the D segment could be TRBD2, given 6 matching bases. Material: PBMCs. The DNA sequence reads TGTGCCTGGAGCGGTGGGGGGGAGACCCAGTACTTC. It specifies CAWSGGGETQYF.